The text below deals with one T cell receptor beta chain. Its target is not known. This specimen comes from a study of T cells in Graves' hyperthyroidism and ophthalmopathy. Notes on the study in general: Ophthalmopathy and stable hyperthyroidism were told apart by a 13 V-J model.

The CDR3 sequence is 15 residues long. Germline V gene lookup returns CDR1 KGHDR and CDR2 SFDVKD. Unmatched junction bases numbered 8, after V lost 5 bases and J lost 3 bases. Amplification targeted TCR beta CDR3 regions from RNA transcripts. HTBI primers were used for first-round RT-PCR of the TCR CDR3. One entry per CDR3 protein, called by TCRdb with MiXCR from the multiplex PCR reads. The sample yields 400,000 or so distinct CDR3 sequences, about 15% seen once. The chain links TRBV24-1 to TRBJ2-5; 7 bases are shared with TRBD1. This TCR was recovered from a woman aged 55-70 years with Graves' ophthalmopathy. The material sequenced was blood. Here the CDR3 DNA reads TGTGCCACCAGTGTCCCGACAGGGTTTGAAGAGACCCAGTACTTC. This encodes CATSVPTGFEETQYF.